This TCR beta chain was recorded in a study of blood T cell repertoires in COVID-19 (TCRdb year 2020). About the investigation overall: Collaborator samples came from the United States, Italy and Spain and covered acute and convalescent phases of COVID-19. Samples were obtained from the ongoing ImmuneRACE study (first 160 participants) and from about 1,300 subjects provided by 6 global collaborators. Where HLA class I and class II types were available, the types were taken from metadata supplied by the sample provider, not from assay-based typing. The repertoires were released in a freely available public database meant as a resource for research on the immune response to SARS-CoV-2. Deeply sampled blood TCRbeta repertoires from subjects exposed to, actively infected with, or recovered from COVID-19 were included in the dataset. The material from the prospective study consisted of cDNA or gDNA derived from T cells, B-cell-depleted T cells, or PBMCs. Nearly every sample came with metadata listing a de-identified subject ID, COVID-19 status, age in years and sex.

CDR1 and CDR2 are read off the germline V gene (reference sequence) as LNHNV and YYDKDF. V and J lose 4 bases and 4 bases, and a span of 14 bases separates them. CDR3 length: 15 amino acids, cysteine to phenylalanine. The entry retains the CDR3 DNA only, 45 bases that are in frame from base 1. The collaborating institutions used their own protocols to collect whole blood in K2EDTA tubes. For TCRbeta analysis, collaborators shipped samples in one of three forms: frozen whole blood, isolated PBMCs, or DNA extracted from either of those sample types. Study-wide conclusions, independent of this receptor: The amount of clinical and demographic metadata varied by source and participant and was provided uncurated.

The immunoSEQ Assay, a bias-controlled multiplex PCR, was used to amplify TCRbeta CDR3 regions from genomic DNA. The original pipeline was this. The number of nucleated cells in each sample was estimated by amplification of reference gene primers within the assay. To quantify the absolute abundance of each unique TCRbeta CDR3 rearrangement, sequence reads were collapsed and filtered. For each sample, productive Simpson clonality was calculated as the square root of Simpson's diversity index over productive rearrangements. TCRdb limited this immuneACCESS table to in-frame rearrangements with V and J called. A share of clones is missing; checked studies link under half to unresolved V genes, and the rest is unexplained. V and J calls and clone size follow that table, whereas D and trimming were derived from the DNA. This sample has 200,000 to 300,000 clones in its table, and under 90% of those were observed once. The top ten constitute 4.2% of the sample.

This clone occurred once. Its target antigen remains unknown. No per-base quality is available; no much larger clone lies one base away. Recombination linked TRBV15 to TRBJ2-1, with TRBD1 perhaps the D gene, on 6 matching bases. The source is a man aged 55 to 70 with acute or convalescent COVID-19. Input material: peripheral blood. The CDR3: CATSTRTVKYNEQFF. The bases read TGTGCCACCAGCACCCGGACAGTCAAATACAATGAGCAGTTCTTC.